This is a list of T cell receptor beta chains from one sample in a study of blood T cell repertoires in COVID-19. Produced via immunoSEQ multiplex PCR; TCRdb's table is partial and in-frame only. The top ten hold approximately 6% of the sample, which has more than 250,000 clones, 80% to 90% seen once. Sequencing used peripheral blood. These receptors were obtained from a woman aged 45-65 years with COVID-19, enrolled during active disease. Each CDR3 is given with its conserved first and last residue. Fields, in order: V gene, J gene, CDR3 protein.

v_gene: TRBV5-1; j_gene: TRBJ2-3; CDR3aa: CASSFPGLAGGPDTQYF
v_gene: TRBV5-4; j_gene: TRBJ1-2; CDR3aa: CASSAGSTGVYGYTF
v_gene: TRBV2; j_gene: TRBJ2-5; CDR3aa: CASRIWASGAQETQYF
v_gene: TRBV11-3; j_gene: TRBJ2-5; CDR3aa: CASSLPEGVLETQYF
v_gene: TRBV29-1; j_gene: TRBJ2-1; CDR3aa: CSVSDRGTYNEQFF
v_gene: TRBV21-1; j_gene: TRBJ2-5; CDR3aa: CASRGQGQETQYF
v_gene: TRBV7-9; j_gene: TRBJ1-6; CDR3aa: CASSGGKNSPLHF
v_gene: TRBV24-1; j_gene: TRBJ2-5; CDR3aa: CATSAIGAQETQYF
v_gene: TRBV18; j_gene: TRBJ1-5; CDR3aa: CASSRGEANQPQHF
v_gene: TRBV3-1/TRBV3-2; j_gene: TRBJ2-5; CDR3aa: CASSRNLGGGETQYF
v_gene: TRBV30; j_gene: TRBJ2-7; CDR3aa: CAWSVGAGSSYEQYF
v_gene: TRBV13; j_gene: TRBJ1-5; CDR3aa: CASSLLKFGGEQPQHF
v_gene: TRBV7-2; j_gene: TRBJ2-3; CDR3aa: CASSLVTGDTQYF
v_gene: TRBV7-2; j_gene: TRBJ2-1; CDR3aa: CASSSGLAGGAPNEQFF
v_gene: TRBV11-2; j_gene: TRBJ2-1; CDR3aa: CASTSSGTATNEQFF
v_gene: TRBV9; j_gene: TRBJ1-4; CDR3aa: CASSVGHRNEKLFF
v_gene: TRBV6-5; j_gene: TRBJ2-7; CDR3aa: CASSYDSRSHYEQYF
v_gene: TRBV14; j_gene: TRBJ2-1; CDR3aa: CASSQGLQGMAFF
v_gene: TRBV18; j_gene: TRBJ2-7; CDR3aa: CASSPRTGGDYEQYF
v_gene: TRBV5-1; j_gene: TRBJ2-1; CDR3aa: CASSYDPGTSGRIEQFF
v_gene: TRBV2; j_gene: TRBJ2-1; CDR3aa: CASSIAGGQYNEQFF
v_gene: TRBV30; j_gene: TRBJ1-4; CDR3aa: CACRQGANEKLFF
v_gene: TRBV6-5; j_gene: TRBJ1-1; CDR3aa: CASRDRRVGTEAFF
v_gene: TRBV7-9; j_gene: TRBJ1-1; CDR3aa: CASSLGGGYTEAFF
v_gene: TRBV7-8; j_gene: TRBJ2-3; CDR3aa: CASSFKRFGTDTQYF
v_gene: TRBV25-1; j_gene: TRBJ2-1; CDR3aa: CASSVQTGFDEQFF
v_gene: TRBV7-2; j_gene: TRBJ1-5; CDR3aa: CASSTRQATSYSNQPQHF
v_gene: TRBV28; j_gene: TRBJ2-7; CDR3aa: CASSSPRQPLYEQYF
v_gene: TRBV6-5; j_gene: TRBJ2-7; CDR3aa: CASSKERVSYEQYF
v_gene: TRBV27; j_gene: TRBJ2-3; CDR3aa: CASSYRGTGVADTQYF
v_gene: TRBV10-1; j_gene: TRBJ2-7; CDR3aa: CASSAVRTGTYEQYF
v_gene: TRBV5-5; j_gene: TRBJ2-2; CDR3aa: CASRPRPSYTGELFF
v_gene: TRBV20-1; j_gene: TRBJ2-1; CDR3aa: CSASTPRQGGVNEQFF
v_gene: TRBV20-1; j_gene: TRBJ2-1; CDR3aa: CSASPADQGNNEQFF
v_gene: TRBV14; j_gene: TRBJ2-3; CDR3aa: CASSYRGDTQYF
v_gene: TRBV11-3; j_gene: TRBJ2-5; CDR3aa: CASSLRTSGQETQYF
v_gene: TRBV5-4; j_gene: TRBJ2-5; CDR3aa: CASSLGTVKETQYF
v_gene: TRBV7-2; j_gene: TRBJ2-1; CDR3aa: CASSFSGTRNNEQFF
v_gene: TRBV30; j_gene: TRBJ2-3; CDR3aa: CAWSVPAGLVHF
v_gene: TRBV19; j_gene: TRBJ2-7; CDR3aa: CASSYTAYYEQYF
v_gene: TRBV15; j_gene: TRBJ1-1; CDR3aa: CATSRDLGGRKAFF
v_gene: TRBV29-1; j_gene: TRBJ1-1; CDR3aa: CSGGDRLNTEAFF
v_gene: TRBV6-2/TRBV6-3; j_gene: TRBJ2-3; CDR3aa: CASSYGSSGRTDTQYF
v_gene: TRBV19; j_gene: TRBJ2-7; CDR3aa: CASARTSGFEQYF
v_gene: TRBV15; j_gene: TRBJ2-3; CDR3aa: CATSKVDRDTTDTQYF
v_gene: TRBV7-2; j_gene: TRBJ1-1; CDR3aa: CASSLYGQGVNTEAFF
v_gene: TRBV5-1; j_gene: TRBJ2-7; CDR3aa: CASSGGTGGYEQYF
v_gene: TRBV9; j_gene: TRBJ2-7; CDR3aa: CASSVAGAYEQYF
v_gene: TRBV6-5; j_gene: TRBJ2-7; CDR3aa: CASSHSRDEQYF
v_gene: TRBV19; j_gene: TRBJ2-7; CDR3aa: CASSFAGTGAYEQYF
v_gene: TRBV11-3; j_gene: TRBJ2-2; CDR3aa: CASSFQRTGELFF
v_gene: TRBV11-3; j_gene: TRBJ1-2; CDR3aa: CASSPRTGNYGYTF
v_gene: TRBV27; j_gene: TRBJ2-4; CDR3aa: CASSLSLAAGIDIQYF
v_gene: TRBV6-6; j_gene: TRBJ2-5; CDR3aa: CASRLAGQETQYF